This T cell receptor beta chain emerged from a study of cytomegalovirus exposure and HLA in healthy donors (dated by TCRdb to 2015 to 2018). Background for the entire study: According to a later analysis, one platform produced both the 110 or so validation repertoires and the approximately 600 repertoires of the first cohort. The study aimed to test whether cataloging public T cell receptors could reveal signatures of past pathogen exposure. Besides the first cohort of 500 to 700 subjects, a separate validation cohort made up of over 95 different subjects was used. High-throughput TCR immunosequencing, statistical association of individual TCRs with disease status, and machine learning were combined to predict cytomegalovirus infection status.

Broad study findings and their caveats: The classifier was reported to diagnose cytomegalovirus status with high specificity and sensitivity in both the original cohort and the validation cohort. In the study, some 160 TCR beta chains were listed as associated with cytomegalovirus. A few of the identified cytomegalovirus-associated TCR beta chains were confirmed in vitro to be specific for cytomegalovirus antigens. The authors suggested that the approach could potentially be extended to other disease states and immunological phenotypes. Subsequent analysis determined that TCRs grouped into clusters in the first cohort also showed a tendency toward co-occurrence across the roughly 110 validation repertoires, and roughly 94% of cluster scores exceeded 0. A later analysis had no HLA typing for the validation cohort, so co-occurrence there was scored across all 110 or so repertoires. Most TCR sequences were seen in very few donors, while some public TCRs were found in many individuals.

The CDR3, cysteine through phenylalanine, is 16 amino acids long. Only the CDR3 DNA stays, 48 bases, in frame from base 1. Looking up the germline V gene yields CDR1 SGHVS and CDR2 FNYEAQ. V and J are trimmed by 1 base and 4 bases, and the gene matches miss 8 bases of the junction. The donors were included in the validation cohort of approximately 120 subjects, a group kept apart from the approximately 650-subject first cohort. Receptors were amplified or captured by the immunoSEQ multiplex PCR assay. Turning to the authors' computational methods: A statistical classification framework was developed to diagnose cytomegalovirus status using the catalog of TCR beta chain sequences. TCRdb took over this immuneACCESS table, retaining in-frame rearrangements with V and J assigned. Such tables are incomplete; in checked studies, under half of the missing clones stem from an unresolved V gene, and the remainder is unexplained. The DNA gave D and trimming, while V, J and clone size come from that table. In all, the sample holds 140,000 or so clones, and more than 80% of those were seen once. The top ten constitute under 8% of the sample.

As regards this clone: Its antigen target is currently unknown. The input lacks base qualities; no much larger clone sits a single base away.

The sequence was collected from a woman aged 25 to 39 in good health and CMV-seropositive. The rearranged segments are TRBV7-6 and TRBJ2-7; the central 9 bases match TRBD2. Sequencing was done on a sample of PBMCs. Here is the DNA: TGTGCCAGCAGCTTAGGAGGCGGGGGGGCGTTTTACGAGCAGTACTTC. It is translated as CASSLGGGGAFYEQYF.